Shown below are 31 T cell receptor beta chains from a single sample sequenced in a study of blood T cell repertoires in COVID-19. TCRdb's copy holds only in-frame clones and misses some; the assay was immunoSEQ multiplex PCR. The top ten clones hold around 1.1% of a sample with approximately 200,000 clones, around nine tenths of them seen once. The sequencing sample was made of peripheral blood. The receptors stem from a man younger than 45 with acute or convalescent COVID-19.

The chain carries TRBV10-1 and TRBJ2-7; D possibly corresponds to TRBD2 (7 bases). CDR3 length: 12 amino acids. Deletions cut 8 bases from V and 6 bases from J, with 14 bases between. Germline-derived CDR1 and CDR2 are WNHNN and SYGVQD (reference sequence). The CDR3 DNA sequence: TGCGCCAGCTCATCCGGGGGGCCCGAGCAGTACTTC. Encoded protein: CASSSGGPEQYF.

The V gene is TRBV28, the J gene TRBJ1-1, with 11 bases lining up with TRBD1. V gave up 7 bases and J gave up 12 bases; unmatched junction bases: 10. The CDR3 covers 13 residues. Germline CDR1 reads MDHEN; CDR2 reads SYDVKM. This chain's CDR3 is CASTLGTGGLTFF. As DNA, the CDR3 is TGTGCCAGCACCTTGGGGACAGGGGGTTTAACTTTCTTT.

The rearrangement links TRBV5-5 to TRBJ1-6, with TRBD1 as a possible D gene (5 bases). The CDR3 consists of 15 residues. Trimming shortened V by 0 bases and J by 3 bases, and 7 bases separated the two germline ends. Germline V gene data show CDR1 as SGHKS and CDR2 as YYEKEE (reference sequence). CDR3 region: CASSLGRGYNSPLHF. The CDR3 nucleotides are TGTGCCAGCAGCTTGGGGAGGGGCTATAATTCACCCCTCCACTTT.

The rearrangement joins TRBV6-5 to TRBJ1-5, with D hard to call. V was shortened by 6 bases and J by 2 bases, with 14 bases between the two germline ends. Germline loops: CDR1 MNHEY, CDR2 SVGAGI. The CDR3 covers 15 residues. The CDR3 DNA reads as TGTGCCAGCAGCACACGGGGTTCAGGCAATCAGCCCCAGCATTTT. Its translation: CASSTRGSGNQPQHF.

The chain is built from TRBV5-4 and TRBJ2-2, with 11 bases lining up with TRBD1. Per the germline V gene, CDR1 is SGHNT and CDR2 is YYREEE (reference sequence). This CDR3 is built from 16 residues. The V segment lost 4 bases and the J segment 4 bases; nucleotides outside the gene matches: 6. CDR3 amino acids: CASSGAGTGGTGELFF. The CDR3 region has the DNA TGTGCCAGCAGCGGTGCCGGGACAGGGGGCACCGGGGAGCTGTTTTTT. Filled out from reference TRBV5-4 and TRBJ2-2, the complete variable domain reads ETGVTQSPTHLIKTRGQQVTLRCSSQSGHNTVSWYQQALGQGPQFIFQYYREEENGRGNFPPRFSGLQFPNYSSELNVNALELDDSALYLCASSGAGTGGTGELFFGEGSRLTVL.

This sequence joins TRBV5-6 and TRBJ2-1; D remains unclear. V was clipped by 0 bases and J by 10 bases, with 17 bases between them. In germline, CDR1 is SGHDT, CDR2 YYEEEE. This CDR3 spans 15 amino acids. The CDR3 sequence: CASSLVQRSPGEQFF. The CDR3 bases are TGTGCCAGCAGCTTGGTTCAACGGAGCCCCGGGGAGCAGTTCTTC. The full variable domain, completed using reference TRBV5-6 and TRBJ2-1, is DAGVTQSPTHLIKTRGQQVTLRCSPKSGHDTVSWYQQALGQGPQFIFQYYEEEERQRGNFPDRFSGHQFPNYSSELNVNALLLGDSALYLCASSLVQRSPGEQFFGPGTRLTVL.

The rearrangement joins TRBV2 to TRBJ2-3; a possible D gene is TRBD1 (6 bases). V was cut by 4 bases and J by 2 bases, with 13 bases left in between. The germline CDR1 and CDR2 sequences are SNHLY and FYNNEI. The CDR3 length is 15 residues. The CDR3 here is CASSAQQGPTDTQYF. The CDR3 bases are TGTGCCAGCAGTGCCCAACAGGGTCCCACAGATACGCAGTATTTT.

This CDR3 is CASSSPTALNEQFF. For the CDR3, the DNA is TGTGCCAGCAGCTCCCCGACAGCACTCAATGAGCAGTTCTTC. V usage is TRBV13 and J usage is TRBJ2-1; possible D gene TRBD1, 5 bases. Germline CDR1 and CDR2: PRHDT and FYEKMQ (reference sequence). V lost 4 bases to trimming and J lost 6 bases, with 13 bases between them. CDR3 size: 14 residues.

The J gene is TRBJ2-7, the V gene TRBV6-5; 7 nucleotides line up with TRBD2. J lost 4 bases, V lost 8 bases, and 14 bases had no gene match. This CDR3 spans 15 amino acids. The germline V gene encodes CDR1 MNHEY and CDR2 SVGAGI. CDR3 sequence: CASDVRESGVYEQYF. The CDR3 nucleotides are TGTGCCAGCGATGTGCGGGAGTCTGGAGTGTACGAGCAGTACTTC.

This chain uses TRBV19 with TRBJ2-7; the D gene is possibly TRBD1 (6 bases). V lost 0 bases, J lost 2 bases, and 8 bases lay in between. The CDR3 is 14 residues long. Looked up from germline, CDR1 is LNHDA and CDR2 is SQIVND (reference sequence). CDR3 in DNA: TGTGCCAGTAGTATAGAAGGGGGACCCTACGAGCAGTACTTC. This gives the protein CASSIEGGPYEQYF.

The rearrangement joins TRBV23-1 to TRBJ2-2, with 7 bases that match TRBD1. TRBV23-1 counts as an open reading frame of uncertain function. This CDR3 comprises 14 residues. The J segment lost 4 bases and the V segment lost 5 bases, leaving 4 bases of the junction unmatched. The CDR3 sequence: CASSYEGATGELFF. In DNA, the CDR3 is TGCGCCAGCAGTTATGAGGGGGCCACCGGGGAGCTGTTTTTT.

The rearrangement joins TRBV10-3 to TRBJ2-3; a weak D match, TRBD2 (6 bases). V shed 3 bases and J shed 0 bases, with 16 bases lying between them. Germline V gene sequence: CDR1 ENHRY, CDR2 SYGVKD. The CDR3 spans 17 residues. The CDR3 DNA reads as TGTGCCATCAGTGACGCTCGGGCGGGGCCAAGCACAGATACGCAGTATTTT. This gives the protein CAISDARAGPSTDTQYF.

V usage is TRBV5-1 and J usage is TRBJ1-3; D is unclear. The ends were cut back, 0 bases at V and 0 bases at J, with 10 bases in the middle. The CDR3 consists of 16 residues. Looked up from germline, CDR1 is SGHRS and CDR2 is YFSETQ. The CDR3 region is CASSLDNTFSGNTIYF. Here the CDR3 DNA reads TGCGCCAGCAGCTTGGACAACACCTTCTCTGGAAACACCATATATTTT.

V usage is TRBV7-7 and J usage is TRBJ2-2; TRBD1 matches 7 bases. The CDR3 loop spans 14 amino acids. Germline CDR1 reads SSHAT; CDR2 reads FNYEAQ (reference sequence). As DNA, the CDR3 is TGTATGGTGGGGGCGCAGGGGGACACCGGGGAGCTGTTTTTT. This gives the protein CMVGAQGDTGELFF.

The chain couples TRBV5-1 to TRBJ1-1, with 9 nucleotides matching TRBD1. CDR3 length: 17 residues. V dropped 1 base and J dropped 1; count of bases not matched to a gene: 8. Germline CDR1 SGHRS, CDR2 YFSETQ. The CDR3, as DNA: TGCGCCAGCAGCTTGCGCCCCGGGACAGGGCAGAACACTGAAGCTTTCTTT. Translation gives CASSLRPGTGQNTEAFF.

This clone appeared once. The rearrangement joins TRBV3-1 (or the pseudogene TRBV3-2) to TRBJ2-1; 13 positions match TRBD2. The V gene's germline CDR1 is LGHDT and CDR2 YNNKEL (reference sequence). The CDR3 is made up of 15 amino acids. V shed 2 bases and J 9 bases; nucleotides not matched to a gene: 4. The DNA for the CDR3 is TGTGCCAGCAGCCAATGGACTAGCGGGAGCGGTGAGCAGTTCTTC. Its translation: CASSQWTSGSGEQFF.

The genes are TRBV18 and TRBJ2-2; TRBD1 is a possible D gene (5 bases). V was pared by 3 bases and J by 8 bases, with 16 bases between. This CDR3 spans 15 amino acids. The V gene's germline CDR1 is KGHSH and CDR2 LQKENI. CDR3 bases: TGTGCCAGCTCACCGGAGCAGGGAAATTTGGGGGAGCTGTTTTTT. Translating gives CASSPEQGNLGELFF.

J is TRBJ2-1 and V is TRBV6-5, with D possibly TRBD2 on 6 matching bases. The V and J ends lost 2 bases and 4 bases respectively, with 9 bases between them. The CDR3 spans 14 residues. Germline CDR1 and CDR2: MNHEY and SVGAGI. The CDR3 region is CASSYPGLYNEQFF. For the CDR3, the DNA is TGTGCCAGCAGTTACCCGGGACTGTACAATGAGCAGTTCTTC.

The chain recombines TRBV7-9 with TRBJ2-7; D is ambiguous. The V end was cut by 1 base, the J end by 7 bases, with 8 bases between. CDR3 size: 12 residues. CDR1 is SEHNR, CDR2 FQNEAQ, per germline (reference sequence). CDR3 loop: CASSLGRQEQYF. In DNA, the CDR3 is TGTGCCAGCAGCTTAGGCAGGCAGGAGCAGTACTTC.

CDR3 region: CSAMRNTEAFF. The CDR3 coding sequence is TGCAGTGCTATGAGAAACACTGAAGCTTTCTTT. The J gene is TRBJ1-1, the V gene TRBV20-1; the D is unclear. The CDR3 runs 11 residues. Per the germline V gene, CDR1 is DFQATT and CDR2 is SNEGSKA (reference sequence). Trimming took off 4 bases at V and 2 bases at J, with 5 bases between the two ends.

The chain links TRBV6-4 to TRBJ1-5, with 8 bases identical to TRBD1. Germline CDR1 is MRHNA and CDR2 is SNTAGT. Trimming removed 6 bases from V and 7 bases from J; junction bases left unmatched: 11. The length of the CDR3 is 15 residues. The CDR3 loop is CASSPRTGIGQPQHF. In DNA form, the CDR3 reads TGTGCCAGCAGCCCTCGGACAGGGATAGGCCAGCCCCAGCATTTT.

The genes are TRBV28 and TRBJ2-3, with TRBD2 identical over 10 bases. Looked up from germline, CDR1 is MDHEN and CDR2 is SYDVKM. The ends lost 6 bases at V and 3 bases at J; junction bases unmatched: 3. The CDR3 extends over 14 amino acids. The CDR3 is CASRRAGGTDTQYF. CDR3 coding DNA: TGTGCCAGCAGACGAGCGGGAGGGACAGATACGCAGTATTTT.

This chain uses TRBV11-2 with TRBJ2-5; D remains ambiguous. Deletions cut 4 bases from V and 0 bases from J, with 6 bases between. CDR1 SGHAT and CDR2 FQNNGV come from the germline V gene. This CDR3 spans 13 amino acids. For the CDR3, the DNA is TGTGCCAGCAGCTCTTTGTACCAAGAGACCCAGTACTTC. Its protein is CASSSLYQETQYF.

V usage is TRBV28 and J usage is TRBJ1-2; a weak D match, TRBD1 (6 bases). Germline CDR1 is MDHEN and CDR2 is SYDVKM. Trimming shortened V by 6 bases and J by 4 bases, and 18 bases separated the two germline ends. This CDR3 contains 15 residues. The CDR3 loop is CASSTGYPLIYGYTF. CDR3 nucleotides: TGTGCCAGCAGCACAGGGTACCCATTAATCTATGGCTACACCTTC.

This chain uses TRBV11-2 with TRBJ1-6, with D possibly being TRBD1 (5 bases). This CDR3 comprises 16 residues. The germline CDR1 and CDR2 sequences are SGHAT and FQNNGV. Trimming took 5 bases from V and 4 from J, leaving 15 bases between them. The CDR3 reads CASSLRGGTYNSPLHF. In nucleotides, the CDR3 is TGTGCCAGCAGCCTCCGCGGAGGGACTTATAATTCACCCCTCCACTTT.

As to this clone: Other nucleotide sequences from this sample produce the same CDR3. This rearrangement joins TRBV27 to TRBJ2-7; D unclear. The CDR3 length is 13 residues. Germline CDR1 reads MNHEY; CDR2 reads SMNVEV (reference sequence). Trimming cost V 2 bases and J 2 bases, with 7 bases left between them. The CDR3 bases are TGTGCCAGCAGTTTAAAGCCCCCCTACGAGCAGTACTTC. It encodes CASSLKPPYEQYF.

V gene TRBV10-3 combines with J gene TRBJ2-7; 13 bases are a match to TRBD2. The CDR3 runs to 16 residues. Germline assignment: CDR1 ENHRY and CDR2 SYGVKD. With V trimmed by 5 bases and J by 4 bases, 8 bases remained unmatched. DNA for the CDR3: TGTGCCATCAGTAAGTACGGACTAGCGGGGGAATACGAGCAGTACTTC. Translated: CAISKYGLAGEYEQYF.

This chain joins TRBV28 and TRBJ2-7, with a weak D call TRBD1 (6 bases). Germline CDR1 and CDR2: MDHEN and SYDVKM. The V gene lost 4 bases and the J gene lost 1 base, with 14 bases spanning the gap. The CDR3 runs 15 residues. Written as DNA, the CDR3 is TGTGCCAGCAGTTCCAGGGGCCACCCTTCCTACGAGCAGTACTTC. Residues: CASSSRGHPSYEQYF.

CDR3 coding DNA: TGCGCCAGCAGCGCGAGGGTGGCAAGCTCTAAGACACCCCTCCACTTT. It is translated as CASSARVASSKTPLHF. The rearrangement joins TRBV5-1 to TRBJ1-6; D remains ambiguous. V was trimmed by 4 bases and J by 11 bases, leaving 22 bases between them. CDR1 is SGHRS, CDR2 YFSETQ, per germline. This CDR3 spans 16 amino acids.

The rearrangement links TRBV29-1 to TRBJ1-1, with 7 bases matching TRBD1. Looked up from germline, CDR1 is SQVTM and CDR2 is ANQGSEA. Germline trimming cut 4 bases from V and 5 bases from J; bases unmatched to any gene: 13. The CDR3 runs 15 residues. The CDR3 DNA sequence: TGCAGCGTTGTAGGGACAGCCTTTCAGGGGACTGAAGCTTTCTTT. It translates to CSVVGTAFQGTEAFF.

This clone is termed medium-sized. The rearrangement uses TRBV7-9 and TRBJ1-2, with a tentative D call TRBD1 (6 bases). The germline CDR1 and CDR2 sequences are SEHNR and FQNEAQ (reference sequence). The CDR3 runs 15 residues. V gave up 1 base and J gave up 5 bases, with 14 bases separating them. CDR3 coding DNA: TGTGCCAGCAGCTTAGGGCCAAATACAGGGTATGGCTACACCTTC. It specifies CASSLGPNTGYGYTF.